Below, one TCR beta chain is given with its context. What it recognizes is unknown. This sample was taken from a study of response to subunit inactivated influenza vaccine. The CDR3 has 13 residues. The V end was cut by 0 bases, the J end by 5 bases, with 7 bases between. Germline-derived CDR1 and CDR2 are LNHNV and YYDKDF (reference sequence). Study-wide results and limits: The authors offered the suggestion that each seasonal influenza vaccination recruits few new T cells.

From the RT-PCR reads, TCRdb called clonotypes with MiXCR, one entry per CDR3 protein. Among roughly 650,000 distinct CDR3 sequences listed, around 15% were seen once. This sequence was found in a man aged 50 or older who received an inactivated influenza vaccine. Sequenced material: PBMCs from blood, taken around 14 days before vaccination. The chain recombines TRBV15 with TRBJ2-5; D is unclear. The CDR3 DNA is TGTGCCACCAGCAGAGATCCTGACGAGACCCAGTACTTC. This gives the protein CATSRDPDETQYF.